One and the same sample provided the 25 T cell receptor beta chains below, sequenced in a study of CD8 T cells in ankylosing spondylitis. Points from the study as a whole: Apparently characteristic of ankylosing spondylitis blood was a TCR beta motif (eight highly homologous variants).

Their antigens remain unidentified. One entry per CDR3 protein results from TCRdb running MiXCR on the 5' RACE reads. The sample carries fewer than 400,000 distinct CDR3 sequences, around 24% recorded once. The sequenced sample consisted of blood, either unsorted or a sorted T cell fraction (not recorded which). These receptors were taken from a male donor with ankylosing spondylitis.

The chain joins TRBV10-3 to TRBJ2-5, with 8 nucleotides matching TRBD2. Germline-derived CDR1 and CDR2 are ENHRY and SYGVKD. Germline trimming cut 6 bases from V and 4 bases from J; bases unmatched to any gene: 4. The CDR3 runs 13 residues. CDR3 sequence reads: CAIRKAGGETQYF. The DNA of the CDR3 is TGTGCCATCAGAAAGGCGGGGGGAGAGACCCAGTACTTC.

This clonotype was picked up a small number of times. This rearrangement joins TRBV6-2 or TRBV6-3 to TRBJ2-2; 7 bases are a match to TRBD2. The CDR3 totals 16 residues. Trimming cost V 0 bases and J 5 bases; bases outside gene matches: 6. Germline values: CDR1 MNHEY, CDR2 SVGEGT. This CDR3 is CASSYSASGRTGELFF. CDR3 nucleotide sequence: TGTGCCAGCAGTTACTCTGCTAGCGGAAGAACCGGGGAGCTGTTTTTT.

This chain joins TRBV12-3 or TRBV12-4 and TRBJ2-1; TRBD2 matches 8 bases. The CDR3 runs to 19 residues. V dropped 5 bases and J dropped 7; count of bases not matched to a gene: 22. The CDR3 is CASSRTPPLGGRRGNEQFF. The CDR3 DNA reads as TGTGCCAGCAGTCGGACCCCGCCCCTCGGCGGGAGGCGGGGAAATGAGCAGTTCTTC.

V is TRBV6-2 or TRBV6-3 and J is TRBJ2-7; possible D gene TRBD2, 5 bases. Germline V gene sequence: CDR1 MNHEY, CDR2 SVGEGT. The CDR3 contains 12 residues. Deletions cut 10 bases from V and 7 bases from J, with 17 bases between. CDR3: CATGVISREQYF. In DNA form, the CDR3 reads TGTGCCACCGGGGTGATTAGTCGGGAGCAGTACTTC.

In nucleotides, the CDR3 is TGTGCCAGCATTAAACTAGCGGGCCCCTACAATGAGCAGTTCTTC. Its protein product is CASIKLAGPYNEQFF. The chain carries TRBV6-5 and TRBJ2-1; 9 bases match TRBD2. The J segment lost 2 bases and the V segment lost 7 bases, leaving 6 bases of the junction unmatched. The CDR3 is made up of 15 amino acids. Germline CDR1 is MNHEY and CDR2 is SVGAGI.

The V and J genes are TRBV12-3 or TRBV12-4 and TRBJ2-7, with 7 bases that match TRBD2. The CDR3 runs to 14 residues. V gave up 6 bases and J gave up 5 bases; unmatched junction bases: 10. CDR3 sequence: CASSRGEIGDEQYF. Written as DNA, the CDR3 is TGTGCCAGCAGCCGGGGGGAGATCGGAGACGAGCAGTACTTC.

This clonotype has more than one count but fewer than ten. The chain joins TRBV27 to TRBJ2-3, with 10 positions matching TRBD2. V lost 5 bases to trimming and J lost 1 base; unmatched junction nucleotides: 6. Germline V gene data show CDR1 as MNHEY and CDR2 as SMNVEV (reference sequence). The CDR3 length is 16 residues. The CDR3 nucleotides are TGTGCCAGCAGTCGGACTAGCGGTTTTGGCACAGATACGCAGTATTTT. Translation gives CASSRTSGFGTDTQYF.

There are a few counts of this clonotype. One end of the junction varies from germline; a read error may be responsible. This chain uses TRBV5-6 with TRBJ1-4; no clear D gene. Germline V CDR1 and CDR2: SGHDT, YYEEEE. CDR3 length: 12 amino acids. As DNA, the CDR3 is TGTGCCAGCACCTTGAACGGGGAAAAACTGTTTTTT. Its translation is CASTLNGEKLFF.

J is TRBJ2-1 and V is TRBV27; a weak D match, TRBD2 (5 bases). Deletions cut 0 bases from V and 0 bases from J, with 12 bases between. CDR1 MNHEY and CDR2 SMNVEV come from the germline V gene (reference sequence). The CDR3 length is 17 residues. CDR3 amino acids: CASSLSLAQSSYNEQFF. The CDR3 DNA is TGTGCCAGCAGTTTATCGCTAGCCCAGAGCTCCTACAATGAGCAGTTCTTC.

Many counts were recorded for this clonotype. The rearrangement joins TRBV5-1 to TRBJ2-7; D is unresolved. The length of the CDR3 is 14 residues. With 4 bases removed from V and 0 bases from J, the gap between germline ends came to 11 bases. Germline V gene data show CDR1 as SGHRS and CDR2 as YFSETQ. The CDR3 DNA reads TGCGCCAGCAGCATTGGACCGAGCTCCTACGAGCAGTACTTC. Protein sequence: CASSIGPSSYEQYF.

The chain combines TRBV11-2 with TRBJ2-3; tentatively, D is TRBD1 (5 bases). Germline V lookup: CDR1 SGHAT, CDR2 FQNNGV. The CDR3 extends over 14 amino acids. The V end lost 4 bases, the J end lost 7 bases, and 15 bases lay between the germline ends. Written as DNA, the CDR3 is TGTGCCAGCAGCTCCACCGGGCAGGGAAATACGCAGTATTTT. Its translation: CASSSTGQGNTQYF.

This chain connects TRBV7-9 to TRBJ1-2; the D gene is possibly TRBD1 (6 bases). The CDR3 covers 16 residues. Germline-derived CDR1 and CDR2 are SEHNR and FQNEAQ (reference sequence). Trimming removed 1 base at V and 8 bases at J, with 20 bases between. This CDR3 reads CASSLGGQPTDGGYTF. CDR3 DNA sequence: TGTGCCAGCAGCTTAGGAGGACAGCCCACGGACGGCGGCTACACCTTC.

This clonotype was counted many times. V is TRBV12-3 or TRBV12-4 and J is TRBJ1-6; maybe TRBD1 (5 bases). The length of the CDR3 is 15 residues. The V end was cut by 3 bases, the J end by 9 bases, with 15 bases between. CDR3 residues: CASSLAARGVSPLHF. For the CDR3, the DNA is TGTGCCAGCAGTTTGGCGGCTAGGGGCGTTTCACCCCTCCACTTT.

This clonotype was found a few times. The chain has TRBV24-1 and TRBJ1-1, with 7 positions matching TRBD1. This CDR3 is 18 amino acids long. V was clipped by 4 bases and J by 3 bases; unmatched bases: 16. Germline V CDR1 and CDR2: KGHDR, SFDVKD. The CDR3 is CATSDHHSSGRGHTEAFF. The CDR3 DNA follows: TGTGCCACCAGTGACCACCACTCTTCGGGGAGGGGGCACACTGAAGCTTTCTTT.

This clonotype occurred a few times. The chain employs TRBV5-8 and TRBJ1-1; TRBD1 agrees at 7 bases. This CDR3 region has 13 residues. Germline-derived CDR1 and CDR2 are SGHTS and YDEGEE. V was clipped by 6 bases and J by 7 bases; unmatched bases: 9. This CDR3 is CASTKGAGFEAFF. The CDR3 bases are TGTGCCAGCACCAAGGGGGCAGGCTTTGAAGCTTTCTTT.

This clonotype appeared a few times. The rearrangement joins TRBV29-1 to TRBJ2-1; TRBD1 matches at 7 bases. CDR1 and CDR2 (germline): SQVTM, ANQGSEA. This CDR3 has 14 amino acids. After removal of 6 bases from V and 4 bases from J, the junction contained 9 bases not matched to a gene. The CDR3 reads CSVPRGTEYNEQFF. DNA for the CDR3: TGCAGCGTACCGAGGGGGACAGAATACAATGAGCAGTTCTTC.

This clonotype came up a few times. V and J are TRBV12-3 or TRBV12-4 and TRBJ2-3; D call uncertain. Trimming took 7 bases from V and 2 from J, leaving 16 bases between them. The CDR3 has 15 amino acids. CDR3 in amino acids: CASTPQAQDTDTQYF. In nucleotides, the CDR3 is TGTGCCAGCACCCCCCAGGCCCAGGACACAGATACGCAGTATTTT.

The J gene is TRBJ1-5, the V gene TRBV7-9; tentatively, D is TRBD1 (6 bases). This CDR3 region has 15 residues. Trimming left V 3 bases short and J 5 bases short, with 14 bases between. The germline V gene encodes CDR1 SEHNR and CDR2 FQNEAQ (reference sequence). DNA for the CDR3: TGTGCCAGCAGCTTGGGTGACAGGAAAGATCAGCCCCAGCATTTT. Residues: CASSLGDRKDQPQHF.

The V gene is TRBV10-3, the J gene TRBJ1-2; 7 bases are shared with TRBD1. The CDR3 has 14 amino acids. Trimming at V came to 5 bases and at J to 1 base, leaving 4 bases not matched to a gene. The V gene's germline CDR1 is ENHRY and CDR2 SYGVKD. For the CDR3, the DNA is TGTGCCATCAGTCACCGGGACAGTAACTATGGCTACACCTTC. Encoded protein: CAISHRDSNYGYTF.

V and J are TRBV6-2 or TRBV6-3 and TRBJ2-5; D remains unclear. Germline V CDR1 and CDR2: MNHEY, SVGEGT. V lost 2 bases, J lost 4 bases, and 20 bases lay in between. The CDR3 has 17 amino acids. CDR3 nucleotides: TGTGCCAGCAGTTACGAGACGAACTTGGGGTTCGGAGAGACCCAGTACTTC. Translation: CASSYETNLGFGETQYF.

This clonotype was observed a handful of times. The chain links TRBV9 to TRBJ1-2, with D possibly being TRBD1 (5 bases). Germline CDR1 is SGDLS and CDR2 is YYNGEE. Trimming pared 0 bases from V and 4 bases from J, leaving 13 bases between. The length of the CDR3 is 15 residues. In nucleotides, the CDR3 is TGTGCCAGCAGCGTAGAGGCAGGGATCGGCTATGGCTACACCTTC. Translating gives CASSVEAGIGYGYTF.

This clonotype was recorded a few times. This chain joins TRBV7-2 and TRBJ2-7; D gene uncertain. The CDR3 is 14 amino acids. The germline CDR1 and CDR2 sequences are SGHTA and FQGNSA. V shed 4 bases and J shed 0 bases, with 10 bases lying between them. The CDR3 bases are TGTGCCAGCAGCTCCCCAAATCCCTCCTACGAGCAGTACTTC. Translation: CASSSPNPSYEQYF.

In this sample, this clonotype turned up many times. This chain connects TRBV5-1 to TRBJ2-1; possibly TRBD1 for D (5 bases). Germline V lookup: CDR1 SGHRS, CDR2 YFSETQ. V was pared by 5 bases and J by 3 bases, with 21 bases between. The length of the CDR3 is 17 residues. The chain's CDR3 is CASRASTASDIYNEQFF. The CDR3 DNA follows: TGCGCCAGCAGAGCCTCTACGGCCTCGGACATCTACAATGAGCAGTTCTTC.

There are many counts of this clonotype. The chain is built from TRBV9 and TRBJ2-2, with TRBD2 matching over 7 bases. Losses at the gene ends were 6 bases for V and 0 bases for J; bases not matched to a gene: 2. The CDR3 sequence is 14 residues long. Per germline, CDR1 SGDLS and CDR2 YYNGEE. CDR3: CASTGLANTGELFF. As DNA, the CDR3 is TGTGCCAGCACCGGACTAGCGAACACCGGGGAGCTGTTTTTT.

The chain carries TRBV7-8 and TRBJ2-1; 7 positions agree with TRBD2. The CDR3 is 14 amino acids. With 7 bases clipped from V and 4 bases from J, the junction kept 7 bases outside the gene matches. Germline V gene lookup returns CDR1 SGHVS and CDR2 FQNEAQ. The DNA of the CDR3 is TGTGCCAGCACCGGGGGGACTCCTTACAATGAGCAGTTCTTC. Translating gives CASTGGTPYNEQFF.